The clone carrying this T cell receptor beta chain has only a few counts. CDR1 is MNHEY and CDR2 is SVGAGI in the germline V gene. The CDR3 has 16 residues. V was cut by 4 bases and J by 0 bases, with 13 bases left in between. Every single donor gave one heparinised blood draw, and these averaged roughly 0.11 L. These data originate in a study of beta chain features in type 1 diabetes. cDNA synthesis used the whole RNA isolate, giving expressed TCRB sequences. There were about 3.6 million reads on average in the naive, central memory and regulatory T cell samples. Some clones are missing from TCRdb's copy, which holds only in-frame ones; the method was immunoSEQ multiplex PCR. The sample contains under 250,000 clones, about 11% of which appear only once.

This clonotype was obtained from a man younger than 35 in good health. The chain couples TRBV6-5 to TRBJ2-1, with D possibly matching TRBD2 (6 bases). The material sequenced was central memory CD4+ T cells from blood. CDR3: CASSSPAGSSYNEQFF. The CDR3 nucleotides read TGTGCCAGCAGTTCCCCAGCGGGCAGCTCCTACAATGAGCAGTTCTTC.